The 16 T cell receptor beta chains below were found in one sample sequenced in a study of T cells in localized non-small cell lung cancer. The method was immunoSEQ multiplex PCR; TCRdb's version includes in-frame clones alone and lacks a portion of them. The sample lists 3,000 to 4,000 clones; around 30% were seen once. Material: lung tumor tissue, obtained before any cancer treatment. The receptors shown here come from a woman between 35 and 70 years old with stage I squamous cell lung carcinoma.

The chain uses TRBV15 and TRBJ2-2, with D possibly TRBD2 on 5 matching bases. V lost 5 bases and J 7 bases, leaving 14 bases between the germline ends. The germline V gene has CDR1 LNHNV and CDR2 YYDKDF (reference sequence). The CDR3 loop spans 14 amino acids. The CDR3 nucleotides read TGTGCCACCAGCCCTAGGGTCGGGGACGGGGAGCTGTTTTTT. Translation gives CATSPRVGDGELFF.

The rearrangement uses TRBV5-1 and TRBJ2-3, with TRBD2 identical over 14 bases. CDR3 length: 18 residues. CDR1 and CDR2 (germline): SGHRS, YFSETQ. The V gene end was trimmed by 0 bases and the J gene end by 6 bases; junction bases not matched to a gene: 9. CDR3 sequence (DNA): TGCGCCAGCAGCTTGGCCTTGGGACTAGCGGGAGAGGTGGATACGCAGTATTTT. Translating gives CASSLALGLAGEVDTQYF.

This chain uses TRBV11-3 with TRBJ1-4; D is perhaps TRBD1 (5 bases). Germline-derived CDR1 and CDR2 are SGHNT and YENEEA. V was shortened by 3 bases and J by 5 bases, with 10 bases between the two germline ends. The CDR3 extends over 14 amino acids. DNA for the CDR3: TGTGCCAGCAGCTTGGGACGGAGAAATGAAAAACTGTTTTTT. It specifies CASSLGRRNEKLFF.

The chain is built from TRBV18 and TRBJ2-7; unclear D gene. The germline gives CDR1 KGHSH, CDR2 LQKENI. This CDR3 comprises 14 residues. V lost 3 bases, J lost 7 bases, and 16 bases lay in between. CDR3 in amino acids: CASSPPGRVEEQYF. CDR3 nucleotide sequence: TGTGCCAGCTCACCCCCAGGTCGGGTGGAGGAGCAGTACTTC.

This clone has more than one count but fewer than ten. J is TRBJ1-6 and V is TRBV9; D not resolved. V was pared by 4 bases and J by 8 bases, with 13 bases between. Germline V CDR1 and CDR2: SGDLS, YYNGEE. The CDR3 is 14 residues long. The CDR3 nucleotides are TGTGCCAGCAGCCCCGTGGGGTCGTATTCACCCCTCCACTTT. It encodes CASSPVGSYSPLHF.

The sample holds a few counts of this clone. The rearrangement uses TRBV11-3 and TRBJ2-7; 10 bases match TRBD1. Germline loops: CDR1 SGHNT, CDR2 YENEEA. The junction had 16 bases not matched to a gene; V was cut back by 6 bases and J by 8 bases. The CDR3 is 16 amino acids. CDR3 nucleotides: TGTGCCAGCAGTACTAACTCCGGGACAGGGGCCATCAAGCAGTACTTC. It is translated as CASSTNSGTGAIKQYF.

The table lists this clone with a few counts. V usage is TRBV6-1 and J usage is TRBJ1-2; D is undetermined. CDR3 length equals 14 residues. Germline V gene lookup returns CDR1 MNHNS and CDR2 SASEGT. V was cut by 0 bases and J by 4 bases, with 9 bases left in between. The chain's CDR3 is CASSEANRFYGYTF. CDR3 DNA: TGTGCCAGCAGTGAAGCAAATAGGTTCTATGGCTACACCTTC.

This clone has just a few counts. The chain couples TRBV29-1 to TRBJ1-1; TRBD1 might be the D (6 bases). CDR3 size: 12 residues. Germline-derived CDR1 and CDR2 are SQVTM and ANQGSEA. Trimming shortened V by 0 bases and J by 7 bases, and 9 bases separated the two germline ends. In DNA, the CDR3 is TGCAGCGTTGAAGAGGGGGCGAATGAAGCTTTCTTT. Its translation is CSVEEGANEAFF.

The CDR3 nucleotides are TGCAGCGCCATTTTGTCGGGACAGGGAAATCAGCCCCAGCATTTT. It encodes CSAILSGQGNQPQHF. The gene calls are TRBV29-1 and TRBJ1-5; 9 bases match TRBD1. V lost 7 bases and J lost 4; bases outside the gene matches: 11. Germline V CDR1 and CDR2: SQVTM, ANQGSEA. The CDR3 consists of 15 residues. Full variable domain (rest looked up from reference TRBV29-1 and TRBJ1-5): SAVISQKPSRDICQRGTSLTIQCQVDSQVTMMFWYRQQPGQSLTLIATANQGSEATYESGFVIDKFPISRPNLTFSTLTVSNMSPEDSSIYLCSAILSGQGNQPQHFGDGTRLSIL.

The chain couples TRBV30 to TRBJ2-2; possibly TRBD1 for D (6 bases). Germline-derived CDR1 and CDR2 are GTSNPN and SVGIG (reference sequence). The germline V and J ends were trimmed by 5 bases and 8 bases, with 15 bases remaining between them. The CDR3 sequence is 13 residues long. CDR3 protein: CAWQQGPAGELFF. CDR3 nucleotides: TGTGCCTGGCAACAGGGTCCGGCGGGGGAGCTGTTTTTT.

The chain couples TRBV6-8 to TRBJ1-5; the match to TRBD1 covers 8 bases. The CDR3 totals 14 residues. J was trimmed by 0 bases and V by 7 bases; bases with no gene match: 2. Germline V gene data show CDR1 as MNHGY and CDR2 as SAAAGT. The DNA of the CDR3 is TGTGCCAGCAACGACAGGGGTAGCAATCAGCCCCAGCATTTT. It specifies CASNDRGSNQPQHF.

This chain joins TRBV19 and TRBJ2-7, with 9 bases identical to TRBD1. The J segment lost 3 bases and the V segment lost 8 bases, leaving 5 bases of the junction unmatched. This CDR3 has 13 residues. Germline V gene lookup returns CDR1 LNHDA and CDR2 SQIVND (reference sequence). CDR3 nucleotides: TGTGCCAGTGGGGGGGACAGGGTCTACGAGCAGTACTTC. As protein: CASGGDRVYEQYF.

This chain joins TRBV18 and TRBJ1-2; TRBD1 might be the D (5 bases). Germline CDR1 and CDR2: KGHSH and LQKENI. The CDR3 has 15 residues. V dropped 3 bases and J dropped 5 bases, with 16 bases sitting between them. The CDR3 here is CASSPAMGREYGYTF. CDR3 nucleotides: TGTGCCAGCTCACCCGCCATGGGCAGGGAGTATGGCTACACCTTC.

The chain links TRBV28 to TRBJ2-5, with D hard to call. Germline V gene sequence: CDR1 MDHEN, CDR2 SYDVKM. The V and J ends lost 2 bases and 5 bases respectively, with 12 bases between them. This CDR3 has 14 amino acids. The CDR3 protein is CASSLLPYPETQYF. The CDR3 DNA reads TGTGCCAGCAGTTTACTGCCCTACCCGGAGACCCAGTACTTC.

The rearrangement joins TRBV14 to TRBJ1-2; a weak D match, TRBD1 (6 bases). V shed 3 bases and J shed 0 bases, with 11 bases lying between them. The germline V gene has CDR1 SGHDN and CDR2 FVKESK. This CDR3 comprises 15 residues. The CDR3 nucleotides read TGTGCCAGCAGCCAGCGGACAGCGACTAACTATGGCTACACCTTC. Encoded protein: CASSQRTATNYGYTF.

The gene calls are TRBV11-1 and TRBJ1-5; D might be TRBD1 (5 bases). Germline V gene lookup returns CDR1 SGHAT and CDR2 FQDESV (reference sequence). The CDR3 is made up of 16 amino acids. V gave up 5 bases and J gave up 1 base, with 15 bases separating them. CDR3 protein: CASSPRGARSNQPQHF. CDR3 DNA: TGTGCCAGCAGCCCCCGCGGGGCCAGGAGCAATCAGCCCCAGCATTTT. The whole variable domain, remainder taken from reference TRBV11-1 and TRBJ1-5, is EAEVAQSPRYKITEKSQAVAFWCDPISGHATLYWYRQILGQGPELLVQFQDESVVDDSQLPKDRFSAERLKGVDSTLKIQPAELGDSAMYLCASSPRGARSNQPQHFGDGTRLSIL.